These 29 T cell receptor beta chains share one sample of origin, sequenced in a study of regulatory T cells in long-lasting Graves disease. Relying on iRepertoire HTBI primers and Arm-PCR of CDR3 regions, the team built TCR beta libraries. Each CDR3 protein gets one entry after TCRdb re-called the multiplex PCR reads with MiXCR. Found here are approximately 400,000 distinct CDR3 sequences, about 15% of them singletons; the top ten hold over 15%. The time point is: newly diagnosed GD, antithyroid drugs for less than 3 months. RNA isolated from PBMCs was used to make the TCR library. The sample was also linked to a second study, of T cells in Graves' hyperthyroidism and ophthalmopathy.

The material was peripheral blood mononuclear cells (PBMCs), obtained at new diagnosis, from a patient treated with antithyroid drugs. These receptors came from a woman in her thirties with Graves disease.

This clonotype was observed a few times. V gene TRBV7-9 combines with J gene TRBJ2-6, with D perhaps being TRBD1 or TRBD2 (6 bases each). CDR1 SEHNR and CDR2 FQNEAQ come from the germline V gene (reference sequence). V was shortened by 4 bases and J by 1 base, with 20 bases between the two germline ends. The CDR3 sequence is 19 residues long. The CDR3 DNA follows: TGTGCCAGCAGCTCGTACTTTTCGGGGGCCGCTTCTGGGGCCAACGTCCTGACTTTC. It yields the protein CASSSYFSGAASGANVLTF.

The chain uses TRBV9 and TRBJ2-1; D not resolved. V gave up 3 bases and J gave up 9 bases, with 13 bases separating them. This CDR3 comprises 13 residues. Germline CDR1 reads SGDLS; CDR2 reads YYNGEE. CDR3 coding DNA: TGTGCCAGCAGCGAGACGAGTGGTGGTGAGCAGTTCTTC. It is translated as CASSETSGGEQFF. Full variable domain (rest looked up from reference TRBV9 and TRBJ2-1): DSGVTQTPKHLITATGQRVTLRCSPRSGDLSVYWYQQSLDQGLQFLIQYYNGEERAKGNILERFSAQQFPDLHSELNLSSLELGDSALYFCASSETSGGEQFFGPGTRLTVL.

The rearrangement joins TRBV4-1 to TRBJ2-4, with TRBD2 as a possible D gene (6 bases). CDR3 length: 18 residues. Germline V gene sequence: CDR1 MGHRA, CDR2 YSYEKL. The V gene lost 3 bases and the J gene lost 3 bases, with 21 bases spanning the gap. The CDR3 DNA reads TGCGCCAGCAGCCACCCCAGGGAGCGCGGGAAAGACAAAAACATTCAGTACTTC. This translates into CASSHPRERGKDKNIQYF.

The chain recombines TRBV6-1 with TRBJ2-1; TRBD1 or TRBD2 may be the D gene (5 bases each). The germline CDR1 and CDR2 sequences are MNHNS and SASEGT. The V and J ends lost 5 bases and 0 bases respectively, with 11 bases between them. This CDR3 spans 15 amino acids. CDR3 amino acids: CASSPRGASYNEQFF. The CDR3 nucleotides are TGTGCCAGCAGTCCTCGAGGGGCCTCCTACAATGAGCAGTTCTTC.

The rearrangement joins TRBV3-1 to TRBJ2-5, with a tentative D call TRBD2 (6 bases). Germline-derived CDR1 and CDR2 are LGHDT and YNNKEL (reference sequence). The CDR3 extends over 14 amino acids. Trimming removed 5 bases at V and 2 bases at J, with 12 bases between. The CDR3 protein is CASSGAGRQETQYF. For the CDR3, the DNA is TGTGCCAGCAGCGGGGCGGGAAGGCAAGAGACCCAGTACTTC.

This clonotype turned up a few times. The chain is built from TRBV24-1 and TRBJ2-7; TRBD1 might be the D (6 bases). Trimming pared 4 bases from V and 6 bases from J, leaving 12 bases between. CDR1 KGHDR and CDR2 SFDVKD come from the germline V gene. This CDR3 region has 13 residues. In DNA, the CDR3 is TGTGCCACCAGTGACCCGCAGGGGAGCGAGCAGTACTTC. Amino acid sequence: CATSDPQGSEQYF.

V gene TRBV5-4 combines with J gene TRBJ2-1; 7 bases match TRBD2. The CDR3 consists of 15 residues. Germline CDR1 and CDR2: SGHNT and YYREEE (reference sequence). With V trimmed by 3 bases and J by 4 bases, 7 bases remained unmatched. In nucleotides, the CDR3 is TGTGCCAGCAGCTGGGCGGGGGACCCATACAATGAGCAGTTCTTC. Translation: CASSWAGDPYNEQFF.

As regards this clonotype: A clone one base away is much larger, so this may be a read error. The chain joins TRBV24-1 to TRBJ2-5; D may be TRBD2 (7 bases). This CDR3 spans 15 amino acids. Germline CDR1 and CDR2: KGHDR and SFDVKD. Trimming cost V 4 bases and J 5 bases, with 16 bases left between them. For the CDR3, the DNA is TGTGCCACCAGTGAAGGGGGGGCCCCAAGGGAGACCCAGTACTTC. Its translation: CATSEGGAPRETQYF.

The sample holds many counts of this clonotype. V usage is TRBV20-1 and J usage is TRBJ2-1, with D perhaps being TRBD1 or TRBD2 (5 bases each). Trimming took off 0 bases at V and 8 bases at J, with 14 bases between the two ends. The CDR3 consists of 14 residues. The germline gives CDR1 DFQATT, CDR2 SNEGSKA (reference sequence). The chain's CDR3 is CSAREIGLGDEQFF. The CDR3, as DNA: TGCAGTGCTAGAGAGATCGGCCTGGGGGATGAGCAGTTCTTC.

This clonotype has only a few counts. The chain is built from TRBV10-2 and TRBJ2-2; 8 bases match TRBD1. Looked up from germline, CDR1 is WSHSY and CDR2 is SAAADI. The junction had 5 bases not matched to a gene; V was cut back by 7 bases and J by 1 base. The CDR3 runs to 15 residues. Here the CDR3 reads CASISGTGNTGELFF. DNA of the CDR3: TGCGCCAGCATTTCCGGGACAGGGAACACCGGGGAGCTGTTTTTT.

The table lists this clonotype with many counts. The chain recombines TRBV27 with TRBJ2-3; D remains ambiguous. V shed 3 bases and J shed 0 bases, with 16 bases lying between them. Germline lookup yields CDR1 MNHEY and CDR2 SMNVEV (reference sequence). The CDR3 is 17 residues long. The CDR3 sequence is CASSLIARSTSTDTQYF. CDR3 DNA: TGTGCCAGCAGTTTGATTGCCAGATCCACTAGCACAGATACGCAGTATTTT.

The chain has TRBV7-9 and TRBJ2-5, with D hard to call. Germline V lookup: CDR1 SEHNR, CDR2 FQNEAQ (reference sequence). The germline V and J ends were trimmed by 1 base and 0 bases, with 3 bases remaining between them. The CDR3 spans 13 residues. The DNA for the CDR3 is TGTGCCAGCAGCTTAGAGAACCAAGAGACCCAGTACTTC. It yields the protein CASSLENQETQYF.

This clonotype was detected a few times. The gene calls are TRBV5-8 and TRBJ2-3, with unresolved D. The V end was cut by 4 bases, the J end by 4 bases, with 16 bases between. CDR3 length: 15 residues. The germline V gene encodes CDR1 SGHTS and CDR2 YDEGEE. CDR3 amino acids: CASSPLSNPPDTQYF. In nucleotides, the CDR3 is TGTGCCAGCAGCCCTCTCTCGAACCCCCCAGATACGCAGTATTTT.

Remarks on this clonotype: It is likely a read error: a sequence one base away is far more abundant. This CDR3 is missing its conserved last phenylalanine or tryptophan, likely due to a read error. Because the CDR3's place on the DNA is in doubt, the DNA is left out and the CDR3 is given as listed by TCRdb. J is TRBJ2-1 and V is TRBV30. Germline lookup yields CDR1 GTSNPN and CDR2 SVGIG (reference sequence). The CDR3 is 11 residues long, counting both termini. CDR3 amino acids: CAWSGYTEAFL.

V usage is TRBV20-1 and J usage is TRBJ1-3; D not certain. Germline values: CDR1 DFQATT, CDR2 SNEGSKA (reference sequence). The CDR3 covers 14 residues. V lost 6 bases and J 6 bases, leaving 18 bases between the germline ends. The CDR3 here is CSASDQETSNTIYF. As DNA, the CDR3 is TGCAGTGCCTCGGACCAGGAGACCTCAAACACCATATATTTT.

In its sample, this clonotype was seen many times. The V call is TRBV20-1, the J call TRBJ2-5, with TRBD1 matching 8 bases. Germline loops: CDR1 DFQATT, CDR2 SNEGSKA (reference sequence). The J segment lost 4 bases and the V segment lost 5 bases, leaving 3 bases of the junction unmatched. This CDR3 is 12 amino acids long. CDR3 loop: CSAVTGVETQYF. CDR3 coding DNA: TGCAGTGCTGTGACAGGGGTAGAGACCCAGTACTTC.

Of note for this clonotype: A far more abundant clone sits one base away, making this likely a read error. The CDR3 DNA reads as TGTGCCAGCAGTGAAGTCCTAGCGGCAGGGAATGAGCAGTACTTC. It is translated as CASSEVLAAGNEQYF. The gene calls are TRBV2 and TRBJ2-7, with 7 bases lining up with TRBD2. This CDR3 contains 15 residues. Trimming cost V 1 base and J 7 bases; bases outside gene matches: 10. From germline, CDR1 is SNHLY and CDR2 FYNNEI. The full variable domain, in which reference TRBV2 and TRBJ2-7 provide the parts outside the CDR3, is EPEVTQTPSHQVTQMGQEVILRCVPISNHLYFYWYRQILGQKVEFLVSFYNNEISEKSEIFDDQFSVERPDGSNFTLKIRSTKLEDSAMYFCASSEVLAAGNEQYFGPGTRLTVT.

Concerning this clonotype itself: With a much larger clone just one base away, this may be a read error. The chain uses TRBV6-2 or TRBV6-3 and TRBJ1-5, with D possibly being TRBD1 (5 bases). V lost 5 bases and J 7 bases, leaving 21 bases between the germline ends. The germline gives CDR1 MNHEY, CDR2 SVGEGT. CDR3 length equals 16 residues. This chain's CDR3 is CASSPGLWSPNQPQHF. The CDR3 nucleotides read TGTGCCAGCAGTCCAGGGTTGTGGTCTCCCAACCAGCCCCAGCATTTT.

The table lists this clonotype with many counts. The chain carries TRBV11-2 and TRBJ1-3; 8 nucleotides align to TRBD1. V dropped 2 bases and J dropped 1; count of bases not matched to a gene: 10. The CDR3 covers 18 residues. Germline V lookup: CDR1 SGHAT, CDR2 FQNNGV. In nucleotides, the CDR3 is TGTGCCAGCAGCTTATTAGCGGCAGGGGGCTGGTCTGGAAACACCATATATTTT. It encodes CASSLLAAGGWSGNTIYF.

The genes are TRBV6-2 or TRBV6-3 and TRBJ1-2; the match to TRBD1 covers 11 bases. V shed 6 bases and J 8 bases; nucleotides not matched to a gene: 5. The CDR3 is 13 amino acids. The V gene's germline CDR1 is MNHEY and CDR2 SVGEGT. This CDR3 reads CASRHGQGAGYTF. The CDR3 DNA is TGTGCCAGCAGGCACGGACAGGGGGCCGGCTACACCTTC.

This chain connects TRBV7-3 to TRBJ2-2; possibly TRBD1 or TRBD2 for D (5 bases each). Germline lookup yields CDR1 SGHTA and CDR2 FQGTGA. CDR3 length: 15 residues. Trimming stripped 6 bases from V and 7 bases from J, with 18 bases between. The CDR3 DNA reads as TGTGCCAGCAGTGAAATCTCCCGGGGCGGCGGGGAGCTGTTTTTT. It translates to CASSEISRGGGELFF.

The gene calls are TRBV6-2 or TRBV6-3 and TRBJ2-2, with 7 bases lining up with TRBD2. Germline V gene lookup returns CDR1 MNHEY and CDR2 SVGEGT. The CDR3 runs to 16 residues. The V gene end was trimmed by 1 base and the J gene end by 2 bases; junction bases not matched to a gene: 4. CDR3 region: CASSYFPSGNTGELFF. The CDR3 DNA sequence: TGTGCCAGCAGTTACTTCCCTAGCGGCAACACCGGGGAGCTGTTTTTT.

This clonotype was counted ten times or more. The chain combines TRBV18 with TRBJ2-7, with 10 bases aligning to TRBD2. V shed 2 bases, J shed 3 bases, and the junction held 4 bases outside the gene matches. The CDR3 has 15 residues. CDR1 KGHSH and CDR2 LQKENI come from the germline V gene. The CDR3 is CASSPGSGRSYEQYF. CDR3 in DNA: TGTGCCAGCTCACCAGGTAGCGGGAGGAGCTACGAGCAGTACTTC. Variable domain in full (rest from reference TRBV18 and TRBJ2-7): NAGVMQNPRHLVRRRGQEARLRCSPMKGHSHVYWYRQLPEEGLKFMVYLQKENIIDESGMPKERFSAEFPKEGPSILRIQQVVRGDSAAYFCASSPGSGRSYEQYFGPGTRLTVT.

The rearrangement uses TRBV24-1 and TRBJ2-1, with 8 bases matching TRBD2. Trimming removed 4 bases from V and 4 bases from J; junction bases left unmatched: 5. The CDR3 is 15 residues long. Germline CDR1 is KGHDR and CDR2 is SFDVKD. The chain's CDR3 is CATSDPGLGYNEQFF. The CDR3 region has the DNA TGTGCCACCAGTGACCCGGGACTAGGGTACAATGAGCAGTTCTTC.

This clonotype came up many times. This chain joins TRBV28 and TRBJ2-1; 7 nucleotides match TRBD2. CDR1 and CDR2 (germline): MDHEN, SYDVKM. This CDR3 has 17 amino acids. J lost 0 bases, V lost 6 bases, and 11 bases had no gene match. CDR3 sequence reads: CASRPLPGGSSYNEQFF. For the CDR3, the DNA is TGTGCCAGCAGACCTCTTCCCGGCGGGAGCTCCTACAATGAGCAGTTCTTC.

CDR3 in amino acids: CASSQELASNYGYTF. In nucleotides, the CDR3 is TGTGCCAGCAGCCAAGAATTGGCCTCTAACTATGGCTACACCTTC. The V gene is TRBV4-2, the J gene TRBJ1-2; D ambiguous. Germline assignment: CDR1 LGHNA and CDR2 YNFKEQ. The CDR3 contains 15 residues. With 0 bases removed from V and 0 bases from J, the gap between germline ends came to 8 bases.

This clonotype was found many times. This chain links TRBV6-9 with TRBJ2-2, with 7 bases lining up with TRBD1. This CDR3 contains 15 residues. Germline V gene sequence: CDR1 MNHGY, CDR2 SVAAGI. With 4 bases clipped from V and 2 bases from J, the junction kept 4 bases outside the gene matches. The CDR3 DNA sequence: TGTGCCAGCAGTTTCCGGGACAGAAACACCGGGGAGCTGTTTTTT. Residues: CASSFRDRNTGELFF.

The CDR3: CASSPTVQRLQETQYF. The CDR3 bases are TGTGCCAGCAGCCCCACTGTGCAAAGACTTCAAGAGACCCAGTACTTC. The chain links TRBV4-2 to TRBJ2-5; D unclear. Germline V gene data show CDR1 as LGHNA and CDR2 as YNFKEQ. CDR3 length equals 16 residues. The V end lost 4 bases, the J end lost 2 bases, and 17 bases lay between the germline ends.

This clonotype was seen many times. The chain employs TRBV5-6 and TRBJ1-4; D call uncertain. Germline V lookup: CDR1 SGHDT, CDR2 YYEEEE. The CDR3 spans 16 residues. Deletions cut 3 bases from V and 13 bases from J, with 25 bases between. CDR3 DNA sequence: TGTGCCAGCAGCTCATCACTAATATTTCGTGGAGAGATACTGTTTTTT. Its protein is CASSSSLIFRGEILFF.